The 13 T cell receptor beta chains given below trace back to one sample, sequenced in a study of T cell responses to AZD1222 COVID-19 vaccine. TCRdb keeps only in-frame clones here, not all; method: immunoSEQ multiplex PCR. The table has about 140,000 clones, roughly 90% seen once; the top ten hold under 1.5%. The specimen comprised peripheral blood, sampled 28 days after the second AZD1222 dose. The receptors originated from an adult who received the AZD1222 COVID-19 vaccine.

This chain uses TRBV29-1 with TRBJ2-7; 9 nucleotides match TRBD1. In germline, CDR1 is SQVTM, CDR2 ANQGSEA. The CDR3 consists of 14 residues. V dropped 3 bases and J dropped 2; count of bases not matched to a gene: 5. The CDR3 sequence is CSVDRQGVPYEQYF. The CDR3, as DNA: TGCAGCGTTGATCGACAGGGGGTCCCCTACGAGCAGTACTTC.

With regard to this clone: At the DNA level, this CDR3 is encoded by other sequences in the same sample as well. The rearrangement joins TRBV5-1 to TRBJ2-5, with D tentatively TRBD2 (6 bases). CDR1 SGHRS and CDR2 YFSETQ come from the germline V gene. The CDR3 covers 14 residues. Trimming stripped 2 bases from V and 1 base from J, with 9 bases between. The CDR3 bases are TGCGCCAGCAGCTTAGGTAGCGGCCAAGAGACCCAGTACTTC. This gives the protein CASSLGSGQETQYF.

The chain recombines TRBV9 with TRBJ2-1; 12 bases match TRBD2. Germline assignment: CDR1 SGDLS and CDR2 YYNGEE. This CDR3 is built from 15 residues. V trimming: 1 base; J trimming: 6 bases; junction bases outside the gene matches: 2. In DNA form, the CDR3 reads TGTGCCAGCAGCGTATCTAGCGGGGGGGCCAATGAGCAGTTCTTC. This codes for CASSVSSGGANEQFF.

This chain connects TRBV7-9 to TRBJ1-1, with D unclear. The CDR3 extends over 14 amino acids. Germline CDR1 is SEHNR and CDR2 is FQNEAQ (reference sequence). Trimming shortened V by 5 bases and J by 2 bases, and 12 bases separated the two germline ends. The CDR3 protein is CASSQHLLNTEAFF. DNA of the CDR3: TGTGCCAGCAGCCAACACCTACTAAACACTGAAGCTTTCTTT.

The gene calls are TRBV12-3 or TRBV12-4 and TRBJ2-7; D is unresolved. The CDR3 covers 12 residues. The V end was cut by 1 base, the J end by 3 bases, with 4 bases between. As DNA, the CDR3 is TGTGCCAGCAGTTTAGTCGACTACGAGCAGTACTTC. Its protein product is CASSLVDYEQYF.

This clone was counted between two and nine times. The J gene is TRBJ2-6, the V gene TRBV2; D gene unclear. Per germline, CDR1 SNHLY and CDR2 FYNNEI. Trimming took 6 bases from V and 0 from J, leaving 12 bases between them. The CDR3 has 16 amino acids. CDR3 nucleotides: TGTGCCAGCAGACGTATCGGCAGCTCTGGGGCCAACGTCCTGACTTTC. This encodes CASRRIGSSGANVLTF.

V gene TRBV6-5 combines with J gene TRBJ1-1; a possible D gene is TRBD1 (6 bases). This CDR3 comprises 14 residues. V was pared by 7 bases and J by 3 bases, with 15 bases between. CDR1 is MNHEY, CDR2 SVGAGI, per germline. In nucleotides, the CDR3 is TGTGCCAGCAAAAGGACAGAGCGGCACACTGAAGCTTTCTTT. Protein product: CASKRTERHTEAFF.

The chain combines TRBV9 with TRBJ2-2; no reliable D call. The germline V gene encodes CDR1 SGDLS and CDR2 YYNGEE. V shed 0 bases and J shed 4 bases, with 7 bases lying between them. This CDR3 region has 14 residues. CDR3 protein: CASSVAGGTGELFF. The CDR3 DNA is TGTGCCAGCAGCGTAGCCGGCGGCACCGGGGAGCTGTTTTTT.

The rearrangement links TRBV7-6 to TRBJ2-7, with 7 positions matching TRBD1. There are 15 residues in the CDR3. In germline, CDR1 is SGHVS, CDR2 FNYEAQ. V shed 1 base and J 0 bases; nucleotides not matched to a gene: 3. CDR3 protein: CASSLGGTASYEQYF. CDR3 DNA sequence: TGTGCCAGCAGCTTAGGGGGGACAGCCTCCTACGAGCAGTACTTC.

This chain joins TRBV29-1 and TRBJ1-5; 7 bases map to TRBD1. The CDR3 spans 14 residues. Trimming cost V 6 bases and J 3 bases; bases outside gene matches: 8. Germline CDR1 and CDR2: SQVTM and ANQGSEA. The CDR3 protein is CSVRSTGINQPQHF. The CDR3 DNA reads TGCAGCGTCCGATCGACAGGGATCAATCAGCCCCAGCATTTT. Variable domain in full (rest from reference TRBV29-1 and TRBJ1-5): SAVISQKPSRDICQRGTSLTIQCQVDSQVTMMFWYRQQPGQSLTLIATANQGSEATYESGFVIDKFPISRPNLTFSTLTVSNMSPEDSSIYLCSVRSTGINQPQHFGDGTRLSIL.

The chain links TRBV4-3 to TRBJ1-4, with D perhaps matching TRBD1 (6 bases). Per germline, CDR1 LGHNA and CDR2 YSLEER. The CDR3 is 14 residues long. Trimming stripped 4 bases from V and 8 bases from J, with 14 bases between. CDR3 sequence: CASSPRNRAEKLFF. The CDR3 DNA reads as TGCGCCAGCAGCCCCCGGAACAGGGCCGAAAAACTGTTTTTT.

V usage is TRBV5-8 and J usage is TRBJ2-5; 7 positions agree with TRBD2. Trimming at V came to 4 bases and at J to 1 base, leaving 7 bases not matched to a gene. The CDR3 extends over 15 amino acids. The germline V gene has CDR1 SGHTS and CDR2 YDEGEE. The CDR3 region is CASSGGGRPQETQYF. The CDR3, as DNA: TGTGCCAGCAGCGGGGGGGGACGGCCCCAAGAGACCCAGTACTTC.

This chain connects TRBV6-5 to TRBJ2-3; the match to TRBD2 covers 14 bases. CDR1 is MNHEY and CDR2 is SVGAGI in the germline V gene. The CDR3 is 16 amino acids. The ends lost 4 bases at V and 6 bases at J; junction bases unmatched: 6. CDR3 region: CASSFGRLAGGDTQYF. The CDR3 DNA is TGTGCCAGCAGTTTCGGCCGACTAGCGGGGGGGGATACGCAGTATTTT.